The 14 T cell receptor beta chains below were found in one sample sequenced in a study (dated by TCRdb to 2014 to 2015). Cells that were CD4+CD25+CD127-/low were isolated as Tregs. The library was prepared using 5' RACE. Sequencing was carried out with an Illumina MiSeq. TCRdb reanalyzed the raw reads on its own, using fastp at Q25 for trimming and MiXCR for clone calling, and kept in-frame beta chains. Records with the same CDR3 protein are collapsed into one entry carrying the most frequent genes and DNA. The sample yields more than 55,000 distinct CDR3 sequences; under 25% were counted once. The ten largest clones capture about 2.9% of the sample. Sequencing used tumor-infiltrating Tregs sorted from the breast tumor. These receptors were collected from a female donor with breast cancer.

Comment on this clonotype: Here the CDR3 omits its conserved ending phenylalanine or tryptophan, so a read error is the likely source. This chain links TRBV15 with TRBJ1-4; 9 nucleotides align to TRBD1. This CDR3 has 16 residues. The trim removed 6 bases at V and 4 bases at J, leaving 9 bases unmatched. Germline values: CDR1 LNHNV, CDR2 YYDKDF (reference sequence). CDR3 in amino acids: CATSKIGQGNNEKLFY. CDR3 DNA: TGTGCCACCAGTAAAATTGGACAGGGGAATAATGAAAAACTGTTTTAT.

J is TRBJ1-4 and V is TRBV7-2; 7 bases line up with TRBD1. The junction had 9 bases not matched to a gene; V was cut back by 4 bases and J by 4 bases. Looked up from germline, CDR1 is SGHTA and CDR2 is FQGNSA. This CDR3 has 16 residues. The CDR3 spells CASSSITGEDNEKLFF. The CDR3 coding sequence is TGTGCCAGCAGCTCGATTACAGGGGAAGATAATGAAAAACTGTTTTTT.

This clonotype came up a few times. The chain carries TRBV12-3 or TRBV12-4 and TRBJ2-1; 7 bases fit TRBD2. V dropped 6 bases and J dropped 7; count of bases not matched to a gene: 9. The CDR3 runs to 14 residues. For the CDR3, the DNA is TGTGCCAGCAGGCTCAATCGCGGGGGTAATGAGCAGTTCTTC. Amino acid sequence: CASRLNRGGNEQFF.

This sequence joins TRBV2 and TRBJ1-2; D is perhaps TRBD1 (5 bases). The germline CDR1 and CDR2 sequences are SNHLY and FYNNEI. V was cut by 6 bases and J by 7 bases, with 21 bases left in between. The CDR3 has 15 residues. CDR3 bases: TGTGCCAGCAGCGTAACCCAACACCGGGGGGTTGGCTACACCTTC. This sequence encodes CASSVTQHRGVGYTF. Combining the CDR3 with reference TRBV2 and TRBJ1-2 gives the whole variable domain EPEVTQTPSHQVTQMGQEVILRCVPISNHLYFYWYRQILGQKVEFLVSFYNNEISEKSEIFDDQFSVERPDGSNFTLKIRSTKLEDSAMYFCASSVTQHRGVGYTFGSGTRLTVV.

This clonotype came up many times. V gene TRBV20-1 combines with J gene TRBJ1-6, with 9 bases fitting TRBD1. The CDR3 is 14 residues long. The germline V gene encodes CDR1 DFQATT and CDR2 SNEGSKA (reference sequence). V trimming: 3 bases; J trimming: 7 bases; junction bases outside the gene matches: 4. In DNA, the CDR3 is TGCAGTGCTAGCAAGGACAGGGGCAATTCACCCCTCCACTTT. This codes for CSASKDRGNSPLHF.

This clonotype appeared a few times. The rearrangement uses TRBV9 and TRBJ1-3; no reliable D call. This CDR3 is built from 14 residues. CDR1 is SGDLS, CDR2 YYNGEE, per germline. V dropped 2 bases and J dropped 0 bases, with 6 bases sitting between them. The CDR3 region has the DNA TGTGCCAGCAGCGTGGAGTTCTCTGGAAACACCATATATTTT. It yields the protein CASSVEFSGNTIYF.

The V call is TRBV5-1, the J call TRBJ2-2; TRBD1 matches at 7 bases. The germline gives CDR1 SGHRS, CDR2 YFSETQ. The ends lost 3 bases at V and 6 bases at J; junction bases unmatched: 11. This CDR3 region has 16 residues. The CDR3 spells CASSSRQGRVPGELFF. The DNA for the CDR3 is TGCGCCAGCAGCTCCCGACAGGGAAGGGTGCCCGGGGAGCTGTTTTTT.

This clonotype was observed a handful of times. The junction shows a germline mismatch at one end, possibly a read error. The chain is built from TRBV7-2 and TRBJ2-1; D is perhaps TRBD2 (5 bases). The germline V gene encodes CDR1 SGHTA and CDR2 FQGNSA. The CDR3 loop spans 14 amino acids. The CDR3 loop is CASSWQRNRNEQFF. In nucleotides, the CDR3 is TGTGCCAGTAGCTGGCAGCGGAATCGGAATGAGCAGTTCTTC.

This clonotype showed up many times. CDR3 coding DNA: TGTGCCAGCAGCTTAGACGGGGGGCGGTACAATGAGCAGTTCTTC. Translated: CASSLDGGRYNEQFF. V and J are TRBV7-2 and TRBJ2-1, with a tentative D call TRBD2 (7 bases). The CDR3 contains 15 residues. V lost 1 base to trimming and J lost 4 bases, with 11 bases between them. Germline V gene lookup returns CDR1 SGHTA and CDR2 FQGNSA.

The chain carries TRBV20-1 and TRBJ1-6; D is uncertain. The germline V gene encodes CDR1 DFQATT and CDR2 SNEGSKA (reference sequence). The V end lost 1 base, the J end lost 6 bases, and 16 bases lay between the germline ends. This CDR3 is built from 16 residues. The CDR3 DNA reads TGCAGTGCTAGAGCTAGGACGGTTGTAGCTAATTCACCCCTCCACTTT. This encodes CSARARTVVANSPLHF.

CDR3 residues: CASSQGWNQPQHF. Written as DNA, the CDR3 is TGTGCCAGCAGCCAGGGTTGGAATCAGCCCCAGCATTTT. The chain recombines TRBV7-2 with TRBJ1-5; D is perhaps TRBD1 (5 bases). The CDR3 has 13 residues. V was clipped by 5 bases and J by 4 bases, with 9 bases between them. Germline loops: CDR1 SGHTA, CDR2 FQGNSA.

This chain connects TRBV7-2 to TRBJ2-3, with 9 bases that match TRBD2. Germline lookup yields CDR1 SGHTA and CDR2 FQGNSA. J lost 6 bases, V lost 5 bases, and 12 bases had no gene match. The CDR3 runs 16 residues. The CDR3 protein is CASSHKSGLAHDTQYF. In DNA, the CDR3 is TGTGCCAGCAGCCACAAATCGGGACTAGCTCATGATACGCAGTATTTT.

The chain is built from TRBV28 and TRBJ1-2; D possibly corresponds to TRBD1 (6 bases). Trimming took 5 bases from V and 4 from J, leaving 11 bases between them. Germline CDR1 reads MDHEN; CDR2 reads SYDVKM. The CDR3 is 13 amino acids. CDR3 DNA sequence: TGTGCCAGCAGTCCCACAGGGTTCTATGGCTACACCTTC. Encoded protein: CASSPTGFYGYTF.

The chain links TRBV7-2 to TRBJ2-2, with D perhaps TRBD1 or TRBD2 (6 bases each). Trimming pared 8 bases from V and 1 base from J, leaving 17 bases between. Per the germline V gene, CDR1 is SGHTA and CDR2 is FQGNSA. The CDR3 is 16 residues long. The CDR3 protein is CASGPPGGRNTGELFF. CDR3 sequence (DNA): TGTGCCAGCGGCCCCCCCGGGGGCCGGAACACCGGGGAGCTGTTTTTT.